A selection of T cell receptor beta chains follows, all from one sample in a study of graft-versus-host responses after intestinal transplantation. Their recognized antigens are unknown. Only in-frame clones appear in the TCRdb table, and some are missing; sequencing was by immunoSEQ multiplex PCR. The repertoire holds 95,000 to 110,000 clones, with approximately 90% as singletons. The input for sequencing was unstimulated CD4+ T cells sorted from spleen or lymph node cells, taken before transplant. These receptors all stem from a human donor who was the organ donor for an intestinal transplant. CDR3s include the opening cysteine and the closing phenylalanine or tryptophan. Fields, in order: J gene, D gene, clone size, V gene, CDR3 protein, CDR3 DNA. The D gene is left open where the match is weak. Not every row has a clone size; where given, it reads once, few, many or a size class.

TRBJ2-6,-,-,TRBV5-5,CASSLIGANVLTF,TGTGCCAGCAGCTTGATTGGGGCCAACGTCCTGACTTTC
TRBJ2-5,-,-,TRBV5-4,CASSLRPSGETQYF,TGTGCCAGCAGCTTAAGGCCCTCGGGAGAGACCCAGTACTTC
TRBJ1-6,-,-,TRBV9,CASSVGSSYNSPLHF,TGTGCCAGCAGCGTAGGGAGCTCCTATAATTCACCCCTCCACTTT
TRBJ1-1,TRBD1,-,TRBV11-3,CASSSGQGTEAFF,TGTGCCAGCAGTTCCGGACAGGGCACTGAAGCTTTCTTT
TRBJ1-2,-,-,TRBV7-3,CASSLSGGFPSGYTF,TGTGCCAGCAGCCTAAGCGGGGGGTTTCCCTCTGGCTACACCTTC
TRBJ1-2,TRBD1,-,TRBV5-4,CASSTPGTDTYYGYTF,TGTGCCAGCAGCACTCCCGGGACAGACACCTACTATGGCTACACCTTC
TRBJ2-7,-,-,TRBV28,CASRGSAEGTYEQYF,TGTGCCAGCAGGGGGAGCGCAGAGGGAACCTACGAGCAGTACTTC
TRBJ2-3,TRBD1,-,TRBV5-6,CASSRGGTDTQYF,TGTGCCAGCAGCAGAGGGGGCACCGATACGCAGTATTTT
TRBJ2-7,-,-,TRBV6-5,CATSYTPYEQYF,TGTGCTACATCCTATACCCCCTACGAGCAGTACTTC
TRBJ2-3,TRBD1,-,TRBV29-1,CSGTGGGTDTQYF,TGCAGCGGGACAGGGGGCGGCACAGATACGCAGTATTTT
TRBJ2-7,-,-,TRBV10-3,CAISDQDSYEQYF,TGTGCCATCAGTGATCAGGATTCCTACGAGCAGTACTTC
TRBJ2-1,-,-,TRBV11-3,CASSPRGRIGEKQFF,TGTGCCAGCAGCCCAAGGGGCCGAATCGGTGAAAAGCAGTTCTTC
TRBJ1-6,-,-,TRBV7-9,CASSLQRNNSPLHF,TGTGCCAGCAGTCTACAAAGAAATAATTCACCCCTCCACTTT
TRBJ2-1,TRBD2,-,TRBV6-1,CASSKGTSGTYNEQFF,TGTGCCAGCAGTAAAGGGACTAGCGGGACTTACAATGAGCAGTTCTTC
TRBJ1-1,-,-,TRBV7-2,CASSKTGTVNTEAFF,TGTGCCAGCAGCAAAACCGGGACGGTGAACACTGAAGCTTTCTTT
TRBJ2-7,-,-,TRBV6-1,CASSEVLTGYEQYF,TGTGCCAGCAGTGAAGTATTGACAGGCTACGAGCAGTACTTC
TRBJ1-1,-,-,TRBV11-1,CASSWTWNTEAFF,TGTGCCAGCAGCTGGACCTGGAACACTGAAGCTTTCTTT
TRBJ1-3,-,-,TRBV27,CASCQGSGNTIYF,TGTGCCAGCTGTCAGGGTTCTGGAAACACCATATATTTT
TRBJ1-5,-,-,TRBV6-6,CASSYSVANQPQHF,TGTGCCAGCAGTTATTCGGTAGCTAATCAGCCCCAGCATTTT
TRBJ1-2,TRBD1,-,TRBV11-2,CASRFSTGDGYTF,TGTGCCAGCAGGTTTTCGACAGGGGATGGCTACACCTTC
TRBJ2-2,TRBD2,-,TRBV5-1,CASSYTGTSGGANTGELFF,TGCGCCAGCAGCTACACCGGGACTAGCGGGGGGGCGAACACCGGGGAGCTGTTTTTT
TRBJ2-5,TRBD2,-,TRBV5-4,CASSFSLAGVEVETQYF,TGTGCCAGCAGCTTTAGTCTAGCGGGGGTTGAAGTGGAGACCCAGTACTTC
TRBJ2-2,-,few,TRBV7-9,CASSPNLGAGIGELFF,TGTGCCAGCAGCCCAAACCTCGGGGCAGGCATCGGGGAGCTGTTTTTT
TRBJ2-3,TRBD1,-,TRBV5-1,CASSPGQGTQYF,TGCGCCAGCAGCCCGGGACAGGGTACGCAGTATTTT
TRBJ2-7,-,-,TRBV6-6,CASSYSSVISYEQYF,TGTGCCAGCAGTTACTCTAGCGTAATCTCCTACGAGCAGTACTTC
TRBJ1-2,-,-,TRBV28,CASRGSEGLVYGYTF,TGTGCCAGCAGGGGATCGGAGGGGTTAGTCTATGGCTACACCTTC
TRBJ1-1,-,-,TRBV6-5,CASSPRAEMNTEAFF,TGTGCCAGCAGCCCACGGGCGGAGATGAACACTGAAGCTTTCTTT
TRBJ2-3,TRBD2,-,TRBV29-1,CSVSASGTSGTDTQYF,TGCAGCGTTTCAGCATCCGGGACTAGCGGGACAGATACGCAGTATTTT
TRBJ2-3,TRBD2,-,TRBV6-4,CASSPMPGLASDTQYF,TGTGCCAGCAGCCCAATGCCGGGACTAGCATCAGATACGCAGTATTTT
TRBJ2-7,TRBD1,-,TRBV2,CATADRGWYEQYF,TGTGCCACTGCGGACAGGGGTTGGTACGAGCAGTACTTC
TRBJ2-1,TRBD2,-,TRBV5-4,CASSLEALAGEQFF,TGTGCCAGCAGCTTGGAAGCCCTAGCGGGGGAGCAGTTCTTC
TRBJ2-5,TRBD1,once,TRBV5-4,CASSLKQGARETQYF,TGTGCCAGCAGTTTAAAACAGGGGGCTAGGGAGACCCAGTACTTC
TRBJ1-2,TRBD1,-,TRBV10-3,CAISGTGEYGYTF,TGTGCCATCAGTGGGACAGGGGAGTATGGCTACACCTTC
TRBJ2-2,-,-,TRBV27,CASSLTGYTGELFF,TGTGCCAGCAGTTTAACAGGGTATACCGGGGAGCTGTTTTTT
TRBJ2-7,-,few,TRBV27,CASIPWGGYEQYF,TGTGCCAGCATCCCTTGGGGTGGCTACGAGCAGTACTTC
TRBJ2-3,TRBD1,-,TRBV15,CATSRGGQGTDTQYF,TGTGCCACCAGCAGAGGGGGACAGGGCACAGATACGCAGTATTTT
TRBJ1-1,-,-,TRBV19,CASTPGGNSEAFF,TGTGCCAGTACCCCGGGTGGGAACTCTGAAGCTTTCTTT
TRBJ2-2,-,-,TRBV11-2,CASSYLIEPGELFF,TGTGCCAGCAGCTACCTAATTGAGCCTGGGGAGCTGTTTTTT
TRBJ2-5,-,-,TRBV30,CAWSVMAAQETQYF,TGTGCCTGGAGTGTAATGGCGGCTCAAGAGACCCAGTACTTC
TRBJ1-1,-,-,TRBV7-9,CASSLFAGLAFF,TGTGCCAGCAGCTTATTTGCGGGGTTAGCTTTCTTT
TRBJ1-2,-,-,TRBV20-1,CSATDNYGYTF,TGCAGTGCCACAGATAACTATGGCTACACCTTC
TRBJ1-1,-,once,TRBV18,CASSPSRETTEAFF,TGTGCCAGCTCACCAAGTAGAGAGACCACTGAAGCTTTCTTT
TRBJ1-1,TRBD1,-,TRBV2,CASRTGVNTEAFF,TGTGCCAGCAGGACAGGGGTGAACACTGAAGCTTTCTTT
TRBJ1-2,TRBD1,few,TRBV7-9,CASSLTGGYGYTF,TGTGCCAGCAGCCTGACAGGGGGCTATGGCTACACCTTC
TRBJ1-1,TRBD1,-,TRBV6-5,CASRYRGTEAFF,TGTGCCAGCAGATACAGGGGGACTGAAGCTTTCTTT
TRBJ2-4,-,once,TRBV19,CASSSSGNSQNIQYF,TGTGCCAGTAGTTCTTCAGGGAATTCTCAGAACATTCAGTACTTC
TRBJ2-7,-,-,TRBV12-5,CASGLLNEQYF,TGTGCTAGTGGTTTGTTGAACGAGCAGTACTTC
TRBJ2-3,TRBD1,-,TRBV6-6,CASSRQGDTQYF,TGTGCCAGCAGCCGACAGGGAGATACGCAGTATTTT
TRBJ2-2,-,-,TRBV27,CASSRPNTGELFF,TGTGCCAGCAGCCGACCGAACACCGGGGAGCTGTTTTTT
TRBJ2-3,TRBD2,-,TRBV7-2,CASSSGLAGYTDTQYF,TGTGCCAGCAGCTCGGGACTAGCGGGATACACAGATACGCAGTATTTT
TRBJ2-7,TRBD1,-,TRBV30,CAWSSQDRGFYEQYF,TGTGCCTGGAGTTCTCAGGACAGGGGATTCTACGAGCAGTACTTC
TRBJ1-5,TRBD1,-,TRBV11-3,CASSFYRGGVPQHF,TGTGCCAGCAGCTTTTACAGGGGGGGAGTGCCCCAGCATTTT